One sample yielded the 10 T cell receptor beta chains listed below, sequenced in a study of breast tumors, draining lymph nodes, adjacent tissues. Samples came from axillary lymph nodes draining the breast cancer. Each CDR3 protein is one row after TCRdb ran MiXCR on the multiplex PCR reads. Seen here are about 180,000 distinct CDR3 sequences, roughly a third observed once, and the top ten hold around 4.5%. Sample: axillary lymph node tissue. All receptors come from a female donor with breast cancer. Some clones in this sample may be carry-over from other donors' samples.

The genes are TRBV12-3 or TRBV12-4 and TRBJ2-4; D not resolved. CDR3 length: 15 amino acids. V shed 1 base and J shed 0 bases, with 7 bases lying between them. CDR3 coding DNA: TGTGCCAGCAGTTTAGTGCCCTTAGCCAAAAACATTCAGTACTTC. This codes for CASSLVPLAKNIQYF.

A note on this clonotype: A clone one base away is much larger, so this may be a read error. The chain uses TRBV5-6 and TRBJ2-7; D remains ambiguous. Germline CDR1 and CDR2: SGHDT and YYEEEE. The CDR3 runs to 15 residues. The V and J ends lost 1 base and 2 bases respectively, with 13 bases between them. The CDR3 sequence is CASSLSYSSTYEQYF. DNA for the CDR3: TGTGCCAGCAGCTTGAGTTATTCCAGTACCTACGAGCAGTACTTC.

This clonotype showed up many times. This chain connects TRBV7-2 to TRBJ1-2; TRBD1 might be the D (5 bases). The CDR3 covers 14 residues. Germline loops: CDR1 SGHTA, CDR2 FQGNSA. V lost 1 base, J lost 13 bases, and 19 bases lay in between. The CDR3 nucleotides read TGTGCCAGCAGCTTAGATCTCCAGGGTCGGGTGAGCACCTTC. Translating it yields CASSLDLQGRVSTF.

This clonotype occurred a few times. This chain links TRBV27 with TRBJ2-7, with D perhaps TRBD1 (6 bases). The CDR3 is 13 residues long. Trimming stripped 2 bases from V and 2 bases from J, with 7 bases between. Germline V gene data show CDR1 as MNHEY and CDR2 as SMNVEV (reference sequence). As DNA, the CDR3 is TGTGCCAGCAGTTTAGGACAGACCTACGAGCAGTACTTC. This codes for CASSLGQTYEQYF.

V gene TRBV19 combines with J gene TRBJ2-2; D may correspond to TRBD1 or TRBD2 (6 bases each). This CDR3 region has 15 residues. Germline V gives CDR1 LNHDA, CDR2 SQIVND (reference sequence). Trimming pared 1 base from V and 4 bases from J, leaving 10 bases between. The CDR3 DNA sequence: TGTGCCAGTAGTATAGGCGGGACAAGCACCGGGGAGCTGTTTTTT. This translates into CASSIGGTSTGELFF.

The rearrangement joins TRBV20-1 to TRBJ2-7; either TRBD1 or TRBD2 may supply D (6 bases each). V was trimmed by 3 bases and J by 3 bases, leaving 18 bases between them. Germline loops: CDR1 DFQATT, CDR2 SNEGSKA (reference sequence). The CDR3 runs 15 residues. CDR3 loop: CSARDFGGSCYEQYF. CDR3 sequence (DNA): TGCAGTGCTAGGGACTTCGGGGGCAGCTGCTACGAGCAGTACTTC.

Concerning this clonotype: A read error may be the cause here, since a much bigger clone is one base away. The V gene is TRBV14, the J gene TRBJ2-5, with D perhaps matching TRBD1 or TRBD2 (5 bases each). CDR1 and CDR2 (germline): SGHDN, FVKESK. This CDR3 contains 15 residues. The CDR3 protein is CASSPNYLLGETPYF. Written as DNA, the CDR3 is TGTGCCAGCAGCCCCAATTATTTGCTGGGGGAGACCCCGTACTTC.

This clonotype was seen at least ten times. The chain couples TRBV3-1 to TRBJ2-5; TRBD2 matches at 13 bases. The ends lost 2 bases at V and 2 bases at J; junction bases unmatched: 5. Germline CDR1 is LGHDT and CDR2 is YNNKEL (reference sequence). The CDR3 totals 17 residues. CDR3: CASSQRTSGGLQETQYF. In DNA form, the CDR3 reads TGTGCCAGCAGCCAAAGGACTAGCGGGGGTCTACAAGAGACCCAGTACTTC.

The chain couples TRBV11-3 to TRBJ2-7; TRBD1 matches 8 bases. The CDR3 contains 16 residues. The germline gives CDR1 SGHNT, CDR2 YENEEA. J lost 3 bases, V lost 2 bases, and 9 bases had no gene match. In nucleotides, the CDR3 is TGTGCCAGCAGCTTAACCGGGACAGGAAGTTACTACGAGCAGTACTTC. Amino acid sequence: CASSLTGTGSYYEQYF.

This clonotype was seen at least ten times. The CDR3 coding sequence is TGTGCCAGCAGACCGTCTCTAGCGGGGGGGCTAAATGAGCAGTTCTTC. It is translated as CASRPSLAGGLNEQFF. V gene TRBV12-3 or TRBV12-4 combines with J gene TRBJ2-1, with 12 bases lining up with TRBD2. V lost 6 bases, J lost 7 bases, and 10 bases stayed unmatched. CDR3 size: 16 residues.